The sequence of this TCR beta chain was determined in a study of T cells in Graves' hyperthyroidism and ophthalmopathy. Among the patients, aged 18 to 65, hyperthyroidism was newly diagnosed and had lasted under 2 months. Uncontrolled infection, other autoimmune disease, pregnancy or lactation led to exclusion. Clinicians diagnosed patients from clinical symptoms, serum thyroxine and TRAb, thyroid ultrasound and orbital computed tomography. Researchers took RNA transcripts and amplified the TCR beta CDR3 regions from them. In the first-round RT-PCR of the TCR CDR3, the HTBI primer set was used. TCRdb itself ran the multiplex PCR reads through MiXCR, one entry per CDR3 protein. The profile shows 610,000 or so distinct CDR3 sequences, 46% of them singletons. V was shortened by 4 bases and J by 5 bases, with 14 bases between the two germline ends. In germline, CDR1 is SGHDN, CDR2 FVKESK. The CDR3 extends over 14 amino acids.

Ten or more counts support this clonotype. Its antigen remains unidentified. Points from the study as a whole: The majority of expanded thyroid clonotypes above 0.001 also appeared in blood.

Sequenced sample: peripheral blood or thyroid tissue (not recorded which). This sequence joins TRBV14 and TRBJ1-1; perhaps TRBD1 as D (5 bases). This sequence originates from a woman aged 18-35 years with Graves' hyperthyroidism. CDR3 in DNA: TGTGCCAGCAGCCTCGACCTGGGGGGAACTGAAGCTTTCTTT. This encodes CASSLDLGGTEAFF.